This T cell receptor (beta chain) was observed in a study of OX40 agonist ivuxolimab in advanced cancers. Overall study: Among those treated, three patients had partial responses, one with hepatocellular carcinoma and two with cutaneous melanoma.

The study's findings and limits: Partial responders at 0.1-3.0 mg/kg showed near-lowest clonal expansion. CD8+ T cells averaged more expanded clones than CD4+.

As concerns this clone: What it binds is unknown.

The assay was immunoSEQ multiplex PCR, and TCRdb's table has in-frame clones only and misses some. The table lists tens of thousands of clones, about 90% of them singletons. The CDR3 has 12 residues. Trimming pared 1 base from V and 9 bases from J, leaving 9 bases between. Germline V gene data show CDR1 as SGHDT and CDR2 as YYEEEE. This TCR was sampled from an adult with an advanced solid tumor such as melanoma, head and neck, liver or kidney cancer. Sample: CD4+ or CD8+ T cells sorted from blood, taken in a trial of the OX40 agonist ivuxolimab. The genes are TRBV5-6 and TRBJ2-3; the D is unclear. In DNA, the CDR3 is TGTGCCAGCAGCTTGAGTTTTCGCACGCAGTATTTT. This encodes CASSLSFRTQYF.